This T cell receptor (beta chain) was recovered during a study of cytomegalovirus exposure and HLA in healthy donors. For the study at large: Among some 400 genotyped donors, roughly 81% fell in the Caucasian-associated ancestry cluster. Study-wide findings and caveats: Presence/absence comparisons presumed near-even sequencing depth among donors.

Points on this clone: What it binds is not known.

Use of 60 Vbeta and 13 Jbeta primers characterized the PCR. Method: immunoSEQ multiplex PCR; TCRdb's copy keeps in-frame clones and lacks some. The profile shows some 150,000 clones, 84% of them singletons. V was clipped by 0 bases and J by 0 bases, with 9 bases between them. Per germline, CDR1 SGHRS and CDR2 YFSETQ. CDR3 size: 16 residues. This TCR came from a boy aged 2 to 10 in good health and CMV-seronegative. Material for sequencing was PBMCs. The J gene is TRBJ2-2, the V gene TRBV5-1; D uncertain. The CDR3 spells CASSLAVGANTGELFF. CDR3 bases: TGCGCCAGCAGCTTGGCGGTGGGCGCGAACACCGGGGAGCTGTTTTTT.